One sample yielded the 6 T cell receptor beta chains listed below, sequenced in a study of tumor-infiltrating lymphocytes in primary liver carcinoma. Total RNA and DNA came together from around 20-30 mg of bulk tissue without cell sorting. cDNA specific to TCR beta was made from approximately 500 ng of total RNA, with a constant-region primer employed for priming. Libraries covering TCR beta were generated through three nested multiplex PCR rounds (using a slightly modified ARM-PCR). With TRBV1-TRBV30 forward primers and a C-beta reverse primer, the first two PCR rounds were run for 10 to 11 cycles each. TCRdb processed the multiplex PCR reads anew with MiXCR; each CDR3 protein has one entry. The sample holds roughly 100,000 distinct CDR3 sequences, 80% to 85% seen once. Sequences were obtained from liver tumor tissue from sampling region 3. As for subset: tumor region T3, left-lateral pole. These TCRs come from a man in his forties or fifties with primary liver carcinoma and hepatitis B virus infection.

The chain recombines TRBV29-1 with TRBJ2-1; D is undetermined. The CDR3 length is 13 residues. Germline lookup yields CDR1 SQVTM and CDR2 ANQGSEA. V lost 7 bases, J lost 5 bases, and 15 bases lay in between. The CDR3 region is CSAHRSTDNEQFF. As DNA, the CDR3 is TGCAGCGCTCACCGTTCGACTGACAATGAGCAGTTCTTC.

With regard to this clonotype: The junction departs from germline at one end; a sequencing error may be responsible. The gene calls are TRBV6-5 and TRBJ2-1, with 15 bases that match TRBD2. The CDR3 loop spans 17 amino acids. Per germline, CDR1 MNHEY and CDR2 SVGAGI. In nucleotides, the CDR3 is TGTGCCAGCAGTTACTTTCCGGGACTAGCGGGAGGAGGCGAGCAGTTATTC. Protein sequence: CASSYFPGLAGGGEQLF.

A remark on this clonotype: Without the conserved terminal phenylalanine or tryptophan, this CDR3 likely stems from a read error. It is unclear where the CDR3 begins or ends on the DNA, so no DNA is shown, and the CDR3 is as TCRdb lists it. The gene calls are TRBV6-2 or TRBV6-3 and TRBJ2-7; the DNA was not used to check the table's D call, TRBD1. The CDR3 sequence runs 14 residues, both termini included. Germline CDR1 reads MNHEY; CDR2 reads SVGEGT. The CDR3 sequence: CASSLRDRAHKLYL.

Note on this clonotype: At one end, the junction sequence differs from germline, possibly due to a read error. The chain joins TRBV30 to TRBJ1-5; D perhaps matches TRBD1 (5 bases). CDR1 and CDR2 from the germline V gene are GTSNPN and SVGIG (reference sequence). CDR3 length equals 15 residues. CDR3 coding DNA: TGTGTCTGGAGTCCCATGGGGACTAGCAATAAGCCCCAGCATTTT. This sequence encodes CVWSPMGTSNKPQHF. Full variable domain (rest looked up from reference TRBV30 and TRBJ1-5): SQTIHQWPATLVQPVGSPLSLECTVEGTSNPNLYWYRQAAGRGLQLLFYSVGIGQISSEVPQNLSASRPQDRQFILSSKKLLLSDSGFYLCVWSPMGTSNKPQHFGDGTRLSIL.

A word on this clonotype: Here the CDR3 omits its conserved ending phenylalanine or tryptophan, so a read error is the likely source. In DNA, the CDR3 is TGTGCCAGCAGTTTTGGGACCTTAACTGGCAATCAGCCCCAGCATTGT. This encodes CASSFGTLTGNQPQHC. The genes are TRBV5-6 and TRBJ1-5, with a possible D match to TRBD1 (5 bases). In germline, CDR1 is SGHDT, CDR2 YYEEEE. The CDR3 totals 16 residues. Trimming removed 5 bases from V and 2 bases from J, with 17 bases in between.

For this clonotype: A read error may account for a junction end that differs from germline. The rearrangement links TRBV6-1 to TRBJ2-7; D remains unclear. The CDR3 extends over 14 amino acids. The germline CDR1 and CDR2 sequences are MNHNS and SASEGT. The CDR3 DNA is TGTGCCGGCAGTGACACCCGGTTAAGCTACGAGCAGTACTTC. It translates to CAGSDTRLSYEQYF.